This entry is about one T cell receptor (beta chain). Its antigen is as yet unknown. The sample belongs to a study of T cells in narcolepsy. Method: immunoSEQ multiplex PCR; TCRdb's copy keeps in-frame clones and lacks some. Of approximately 32,000 clones listed, about nine tenths were seen once; the top ten hold around 0.9%. V gave up 6 bases and J gave up 5 bases; unmatched junction bases: 18. The CDR3 is 18 amino acids. Germline V gives CDR1 SGHTA, CDR2 FQGNSA. The study, taken as a whole, reports: HCRT-specific and TRIB2-specific autoreactive clonotypes appeared among same-patient CSF and blood CD4+ clonotypes. Blood of same and different patients, but not healthy controls, reportedly held recurring autoreactive clonotypes.

The TCR originated in a human donor with narcolepsy. The chain carries TRBV7-2 and TRBJ2-5, with TRBD2 matching 10 bases. The source material was CD45RA- memory CD4+ T cells from PBMCs. The chain's CDR3 is CASRPGGWLAGAGETQYF. The CDR3 region has the DNA TGTGCCAGCAGACCGGGCGGGTGGCTAGCGGGAGCTGGGGAGACCCAGTACTTC.